The clone carrying this T cell receptor beta chain was observed a handful of times. Its antigen is undetermined. The data were obtained in a study of beta chain features in type 1 diabetes. Study-level information: All samples together contributed almost 110,000,000 sorted cells for examination.

Study results and limitations: All four CD4+ subsets from Type 1 diabetes patients carried moderately but significantly shorter TCRB CDR3s.

Based on CD45RO/CCR7/CD25/CD127/CD95/CD27, CD4+ regulatory, stem cell-like memory, naive and central memory cells were sorted. V was clipped by 3 bases and J by 6 bases, with 7 bases between them. Germline CDR1 is SGHDT and CDR2 is YYEEEE. There are 12 residues in the CDR3. The whole isolated RNA underwent reverse transcription, so sequencing captured expressed TCRB transcripts. The protocol was immunoSEQ multiplex PCR, while the TCRdb copy is restricted to in-frame clones and leaves out a portion. Of 220,000 or so clones in the sample, around 68% were seen once. The V and J genes are TRBV5-6 and TRBJ2-1; D assignment may be TRBD1 or TRBD2 (5 bases each). The sample comprised naive CD4+ T cells from blood. The TCR comes from a man aged 30 to 45 in good health. The CDR3 DNA reads as TGTGCCAGCAGCTCAGGGAGCAATGAGCAGTTCTTC. It codes for CASSSGSNEQFF.